Below, one T cell receptor (beta chain) is given with its context. The data were obtained in a study of somatic mutations in cytotoxic T cells in rheumatoid arthritis. This CDR3 is 19 amino acids long. Looked up from germline, CDR1 is PRHDT and CDR2 is FYEKMQ (reference sequence). Trimming removed 4 bases from V and 0 bases from J; junction bases left unmatched: 10. The repertoire was sequenced with immunoSEQ multiplex PCR; TCRdb's copy has only in-frame clones and lacks some. The data show about 15,000 clones, approximately 77% seen once. The chain has TRBV13 and TRBJ2-1, with TRBD2 identical over 12 bases. Sequenced sample: CD8+ T cells sorted from blood. The sequence derives from an adult with rheumatoid arthritis. The CDR3 DNA reads as TGTGCCAGCAGCTCCCGAAAGGCTAGCGGGGGGGCCTCCTACAATGAGCAGTTCTTC. Protein: CASSSRKASGGASYNEQFF.